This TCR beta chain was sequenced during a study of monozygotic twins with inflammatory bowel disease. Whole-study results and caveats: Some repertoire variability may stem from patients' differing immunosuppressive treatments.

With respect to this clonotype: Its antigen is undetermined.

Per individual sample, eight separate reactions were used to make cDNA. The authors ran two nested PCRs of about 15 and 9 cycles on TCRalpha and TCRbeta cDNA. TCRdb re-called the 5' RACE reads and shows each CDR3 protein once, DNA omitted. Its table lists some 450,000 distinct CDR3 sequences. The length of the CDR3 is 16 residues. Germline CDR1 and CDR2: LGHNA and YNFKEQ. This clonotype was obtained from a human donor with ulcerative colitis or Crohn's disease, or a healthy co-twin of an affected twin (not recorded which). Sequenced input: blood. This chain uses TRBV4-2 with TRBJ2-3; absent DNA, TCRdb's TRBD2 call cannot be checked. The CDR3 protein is CASSQDRSGGTDTQYF.